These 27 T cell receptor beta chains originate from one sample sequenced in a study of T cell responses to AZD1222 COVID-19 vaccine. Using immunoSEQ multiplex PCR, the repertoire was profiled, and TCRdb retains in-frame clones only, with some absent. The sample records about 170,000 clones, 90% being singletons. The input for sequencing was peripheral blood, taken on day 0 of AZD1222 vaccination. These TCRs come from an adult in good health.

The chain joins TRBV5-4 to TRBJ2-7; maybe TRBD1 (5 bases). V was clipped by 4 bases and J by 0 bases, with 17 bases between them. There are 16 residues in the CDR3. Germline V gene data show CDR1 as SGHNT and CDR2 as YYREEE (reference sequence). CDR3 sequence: CASSRGRMADSYEQYF. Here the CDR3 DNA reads TGTGCCAGCAGCAGGGGAAGGATGGCAGACTCCTACGAGCAGTACTTC.

The CDR3 DNA is TGTGCCAGCAGCGTAGCAACAGACACCAATGAGCAGTTCTTC. It translates to CASSVATDTNEQFF. The V and J genes are TRBV9 and TRBJ2-1; D is unresolved. The V gene lost 0 bases and the J gene lost 6 bases, with 10 bases spanning the gap. Germline CDR1 is SGDLS and CDR2 is YYNGEE. The CDR3 sequence is 14 residues long.

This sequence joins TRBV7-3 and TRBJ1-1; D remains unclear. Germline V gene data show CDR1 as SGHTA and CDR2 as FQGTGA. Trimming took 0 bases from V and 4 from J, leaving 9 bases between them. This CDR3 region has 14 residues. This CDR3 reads CASSLTAEGTEAFF. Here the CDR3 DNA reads TGTGCCAGCAGCTTAACTGCGGAGGGCACTGAAGCTTTCTTT. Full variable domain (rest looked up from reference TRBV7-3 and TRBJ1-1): GAGVSQTPSNKVTEKGKYVELRCDPISGHTALYWYRQSLGQGPEFLIYFQGTGAADDSGLPNDRFFAVRPEGSVSTLKIQRTERGDSAVYLCASSLTAEGTEAFFGQGTRLTVV.

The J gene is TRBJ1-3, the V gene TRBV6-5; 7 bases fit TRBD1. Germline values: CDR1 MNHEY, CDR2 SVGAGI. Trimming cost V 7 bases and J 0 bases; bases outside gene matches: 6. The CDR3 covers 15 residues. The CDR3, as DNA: TGTGCCAGCACTTTCCAGGGGGGCTCTGGAAACACCATATATTTT. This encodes CASTFQGGSGNTIYF.

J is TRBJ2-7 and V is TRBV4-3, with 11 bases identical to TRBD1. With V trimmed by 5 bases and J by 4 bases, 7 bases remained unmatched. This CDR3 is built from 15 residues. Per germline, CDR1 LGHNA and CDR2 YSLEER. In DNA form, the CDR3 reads TGCGCCAGCAGCGAGCGGACAGGGGGCTCATACGAGCAGTACTTC. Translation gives CASSERTGGSYEQYF.

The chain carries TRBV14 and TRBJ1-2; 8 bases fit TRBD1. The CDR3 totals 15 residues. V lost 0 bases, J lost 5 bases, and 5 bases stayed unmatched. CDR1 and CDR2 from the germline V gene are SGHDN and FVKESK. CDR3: CASSQDRGLRYGYTF. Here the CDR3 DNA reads TGTGCCAGCAGCCAAGACAGGGGGCTGAGGTATGGCTACACCTTC.

The CDR3 sequence: CAISEFQGETQYF. In DNA form, the CDR3 reads TGTGCCATCAGTGAGTTTCAAGGAGAGACCCAGTACTTC. V gene TRBV10-3 combines with J gene TRBJ2-5; D is unresolved. Germline V gives CDR1 ENHRY, CDR2 SYGVKD. Trimming pared 1 base from V and 4 bases from J, leaving 7 bases between. The CDR3 spans 13 residues.

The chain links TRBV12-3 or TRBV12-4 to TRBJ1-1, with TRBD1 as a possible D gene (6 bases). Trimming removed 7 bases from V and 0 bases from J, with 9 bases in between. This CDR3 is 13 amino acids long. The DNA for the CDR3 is TGTGCCAGCACGGGGGACATGAACACTGAAGCTTTCTTT. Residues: CASTGDMNTEAFF.

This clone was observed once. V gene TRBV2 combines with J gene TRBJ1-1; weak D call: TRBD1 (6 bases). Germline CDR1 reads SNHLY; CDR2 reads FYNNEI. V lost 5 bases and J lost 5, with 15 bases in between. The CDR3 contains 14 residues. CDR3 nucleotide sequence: TGTGCCAGCAGTACTGGGCAGGGGTTTACTGAAGCTTTCTTT. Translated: CASSTGQGFTEAFF.

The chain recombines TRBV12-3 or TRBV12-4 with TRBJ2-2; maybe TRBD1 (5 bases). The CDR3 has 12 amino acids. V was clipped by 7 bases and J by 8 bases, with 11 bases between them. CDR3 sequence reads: CASTAREGELFF. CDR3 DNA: TGTGCCAGCACTGCCAGGGAAGGGGAGCTGTTTTTT.

CDR3 coding DNA: TGTGCCAGCACCCAAGCGGGGGCCGGGGAGCAGTACTTC. Protein: CASTQAGAGEQYF. V usage is TRBV6-5 and J usage is TRBJ2-7; the match to TRBD2 covers 8 bases. The CDR3 has 13 amino acids. Germline assignment: CDR1 MNHEY and CDR2 SVGAGI. After removal of 7 bases from V and 7 bases from J, the junction contained 9 bases not matched to a gene.

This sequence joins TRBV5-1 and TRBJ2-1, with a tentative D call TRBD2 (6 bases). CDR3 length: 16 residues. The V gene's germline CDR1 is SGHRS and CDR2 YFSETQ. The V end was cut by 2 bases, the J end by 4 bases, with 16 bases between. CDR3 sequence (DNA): TGCGCCAGCAGCTTTAGACTAGACAAGAGATACAATGAGCAGTTCTTC. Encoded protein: CASSFRLDKRYNEQFF.

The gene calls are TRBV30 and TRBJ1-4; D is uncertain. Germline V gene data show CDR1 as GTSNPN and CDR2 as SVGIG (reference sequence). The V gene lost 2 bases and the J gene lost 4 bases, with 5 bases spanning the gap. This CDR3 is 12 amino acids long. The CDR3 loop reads CAWSQVNEKLFF. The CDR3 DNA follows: TGTGCCTGGAGTCAGGTTAATGAAAAACTGTTTTTT.

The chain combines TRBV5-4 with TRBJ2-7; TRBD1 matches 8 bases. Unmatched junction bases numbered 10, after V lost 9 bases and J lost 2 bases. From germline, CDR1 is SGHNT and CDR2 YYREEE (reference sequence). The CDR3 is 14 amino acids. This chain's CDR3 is CATLNRDRPYEQYF. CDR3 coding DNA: TGTGCCACCTTGAACCGGGACAGGCCCTACGAGCAGTACTTC.

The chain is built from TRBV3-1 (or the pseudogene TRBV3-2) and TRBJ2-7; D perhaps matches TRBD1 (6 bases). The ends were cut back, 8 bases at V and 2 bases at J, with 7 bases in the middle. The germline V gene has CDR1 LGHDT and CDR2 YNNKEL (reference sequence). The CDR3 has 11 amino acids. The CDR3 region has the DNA TGTGCCAGCCAGGGGCCCTACGAGCAGTACTTC. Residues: CASQGPYEQYF.

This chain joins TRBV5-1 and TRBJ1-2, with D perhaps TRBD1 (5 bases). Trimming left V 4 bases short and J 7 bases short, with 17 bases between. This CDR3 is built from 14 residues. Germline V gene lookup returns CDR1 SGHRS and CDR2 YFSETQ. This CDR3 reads CASSADSLITGYTF. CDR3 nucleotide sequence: TGCGCCAGCAGCGCCGACAGCTTAATTACTGGCTACACCTTC.

The CDR3 region is CASSLLSEQYF. The CDR3 DNA is TGTGCCAGCAGTTTACTTTCCGAGCAGTACTTC. This chain joins TRBV6-2 or TRBV6-3 and TRBJ2-7; D is undetermined. Trimming removed 4 bases at V and 6 bases at J, with 7 bases between. The CDR3 extends over 11 amino acids. CDR1 MNHEY and CDR2 SVGEGT come from the germline V gene.

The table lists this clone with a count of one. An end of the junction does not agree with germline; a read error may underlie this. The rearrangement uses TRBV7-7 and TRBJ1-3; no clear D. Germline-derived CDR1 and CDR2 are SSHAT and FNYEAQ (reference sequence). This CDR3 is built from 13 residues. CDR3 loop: CASSLSEGNTIYF. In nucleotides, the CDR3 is TGTGCTAGCAGCTTATCCGAAGGAAACACCATATATTTT.

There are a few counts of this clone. The CDR3 is CASSFVRGAQETQYF. The CDR3 nucleotides read TGTGCCAGCAGCTTCGTGCGGGGGGCCCAAGAGACCCAGTACTTC. The chain links TRBV11-1 to TRBJ2-5; 8 bases are a match to TRBD2. This CDR3 has 15 amino acids. In germline, CDR1 is SGHAT, CDR2 FQDESV (reference sequence). V shed 3 bases and J 1 base; nucleotides not matched to a gene: 4.

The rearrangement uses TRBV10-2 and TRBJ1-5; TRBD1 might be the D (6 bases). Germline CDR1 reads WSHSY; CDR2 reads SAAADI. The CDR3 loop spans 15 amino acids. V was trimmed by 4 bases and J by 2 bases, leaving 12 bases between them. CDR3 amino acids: CASSVGQLGNQPQHF. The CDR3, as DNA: TGCGCCAGCAGTGTGGGACAATTGGGCAATCAGCCCCAGCATTTT.

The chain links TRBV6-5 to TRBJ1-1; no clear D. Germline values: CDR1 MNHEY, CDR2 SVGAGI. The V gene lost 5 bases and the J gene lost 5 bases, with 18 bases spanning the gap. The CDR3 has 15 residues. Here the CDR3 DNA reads TGTGCCAGCAGTCCCTCGGGCGGGGAAGGGACTGAAGCTTTCTTT. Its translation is CASSPSGGEGTEAFF.

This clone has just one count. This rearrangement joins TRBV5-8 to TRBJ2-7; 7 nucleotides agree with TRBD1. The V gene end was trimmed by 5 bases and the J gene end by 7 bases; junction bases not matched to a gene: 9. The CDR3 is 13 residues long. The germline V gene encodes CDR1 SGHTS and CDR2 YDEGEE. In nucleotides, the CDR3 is TGTGCCAGCAGATTTGACAGGGTGGGAGAGCAGTACTTC. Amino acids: CASRFDRVGEQYF.

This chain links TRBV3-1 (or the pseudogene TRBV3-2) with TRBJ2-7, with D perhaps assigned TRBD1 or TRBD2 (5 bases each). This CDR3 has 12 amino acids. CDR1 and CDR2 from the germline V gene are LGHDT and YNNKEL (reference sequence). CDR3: CARDPGLYEQYF. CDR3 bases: TGTGCTAGGGACCCCGGGCTCTACGAGCAGTACTTC.

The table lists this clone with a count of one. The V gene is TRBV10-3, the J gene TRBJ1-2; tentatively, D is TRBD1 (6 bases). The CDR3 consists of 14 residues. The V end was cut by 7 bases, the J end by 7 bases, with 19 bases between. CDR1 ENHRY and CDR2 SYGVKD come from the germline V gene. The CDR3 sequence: CAITSSGENGGYTF. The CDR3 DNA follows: TGTGCCATCACCTCATCAGGGGAGAATGGTGGCTACACCTTC.

CDR3 coding DNA: TGTGCCAGCAGCTTAGCGGGGGGACCTACCTACGAGCAGTACTTC. Translation gives CASSLAGGPTYEQYF. The chain combines TRBV25-1 with TRBJ2-7; the match to TRBD2 covers 10 bases. Germline V gene sequence: CDR1 MGHDK, CDR2 SYGVNS. This CDR3 spans 15 amino acids. The V segment lost 6 bases and the J segment 2 bases; nucleotides outside the gene matches: 7.

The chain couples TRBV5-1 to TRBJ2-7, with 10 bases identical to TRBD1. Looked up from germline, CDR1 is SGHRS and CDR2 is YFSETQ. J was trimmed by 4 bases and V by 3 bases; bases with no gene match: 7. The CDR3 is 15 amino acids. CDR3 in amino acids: CASSSGTGVTYEQYF. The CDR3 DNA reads TGCGCCAGCAGCTCCGGGACAGGGGTAACTTACGAGCAGTACTTC.

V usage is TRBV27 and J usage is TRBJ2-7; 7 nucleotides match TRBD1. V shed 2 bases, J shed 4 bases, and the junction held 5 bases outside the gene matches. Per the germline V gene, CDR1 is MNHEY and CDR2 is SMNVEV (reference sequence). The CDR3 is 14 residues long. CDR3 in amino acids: CASSLVGGEYEQYF. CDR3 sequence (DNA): TGTGCCAGCAGTTTAGTAGGGGGCGAGTACGAGCAGTACTTC.